This T cell receptor beta chain was documented in a study of CD8+CD57+ T cells in acquired aplastic anemia (dated by TCRdb to 2017 to 2018). Regarding the complete study: On average, sorted CD4+ and CD8+ cells yielded approximately 3 ug of extracted DNA, with a range of about 0.17 to 27.4 ug. CD8+CD57+ expansion was defined as frequency above the mean frequency observed in healthy subjects.

From its cysteine to its phenylalanine, the CDR3 spans 14 amino acids. The read is trimmed to its CDR3 DNA, 42 bases read in frame from base 1. The germline V gene (reference sequence) gives CDR1 as LNHDA and CDR2 as SQIVND. V is shortened by 5 bases, J by 2 bases, and the region joining them spans 12 bases. Beyond this particular receptor, the publication reports: Between patients and healthy controls, no significant difference in CD8+ Simpson's diversity was found (P=0.060). Roughly 31 CD8+ CDR3 sequences were shared between patients and controls but appeared highly expressed in patients and within their immunodominant clones.

TCR beta VDJ combination and CDR3 sequence profiling used genomic DNA as the template. An Illumina HiSeq 2000 was the platform used for TCR repertoire sequencing. The authors' pipeline ran thus. Repertoire assessment relied on Simpson's diversity index, CDR3 size and DJ length profiles, and TRBV/TRBJ rearrangement plots. Whichever DNA sequence was most abundant in the deep sequencing data was defined as the immunodominant clone. CDR3 amino acid sequences were screened for sharing across subjects and compared with published repertoires and the VDJdb database. The public reads were run again by TCRdb, first through fastp at Q25 and then through MiXCR, and only productive beta chains were kept. For every CDR3 protein sequence, its rows merge into one entry that carries the most common genes and DNA. None of the V and J calls come from the authors' own analysis; TCRdb made them. This sample holds about 40,000 distinct CDR3 sequences; roughly 63% were observed only once. The biggest ten clones account for 59% of the sample.

Note on this clonotype: It has no known antigen specificity. No per-base quality is available; no much larger clone lies one base away.

Expansion of CD8+CD57+ cells had been shown by flow cytometry in the patients chosen for sequencing. Every patient had severe acquired aplastic anemia, diagnosed using the International Study of Aplastic Anemia and Agranulocytosis and Camitta criteria. No therapy had been received by the patients at the time of blood sampling. TCR repertoires of sorted CD4+ and CD8+ blood T cells from severe aplastic anemia patients and healthy subjects were deep-sequenced in the study. Patients were enrolled under clinicaltrials.gov protocols 00001620, 01623167, 00001397, 00071045, 00081523 and 00961064 in the USA. Ficoll-Paque density gradient centrifugation was used to isolate peripheral blood mononuclear cells. Before DNA was extracted, CD4+ and CD8+ T cells were sorted using either FACS or magnetic beads.

The chain was built from TRBV19 and TRBJ2-5; the D assignment is uncertain and may be TRBD1 or TRBD2, with 6 bases supporting each. The sequenced sample was sorted CD4+, CD8+, or CD8+CD57+ T cells (not recorded which) from PBMCs. This sequence was found in a human donor with aplastic anemia. The CDR3 has the sequence CASSRLGGQETQYF. The DNA is TGTGCCAGTAGTCGACTAGGGGGGCAAGAGACCCAGTACTTC. With all but the CDR3 taken from the reference TRBV19 and TRBJ2-5 genes, the full variable domain is: DGGITQSPKYLFRKEGQNVTLSCEQNLNHDAMYWYRQDPGQGLRLIYYSQIVNDFQKGDIAEGYSVSREKKESFPLTVTSAQKNPTAFYLCASSRLGGQETQYFGPGTRLLVL.